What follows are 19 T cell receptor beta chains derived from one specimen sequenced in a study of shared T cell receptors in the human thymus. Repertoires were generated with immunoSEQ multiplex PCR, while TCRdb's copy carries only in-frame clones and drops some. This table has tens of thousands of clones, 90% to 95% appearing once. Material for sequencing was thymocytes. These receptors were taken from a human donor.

The CDR3 region has the DNA TGTGCCAGCAGCCCCCGGAGTAGGGACGATTTCTCCTACGAGCAGTACTTC. This gives the protein CASSPRSRDDFSYEQYF. This chain connects TRBV9 to TRBJ2-7, with D possibly being TRBD1 or TRBD2 (5 bases each). This CDR3 region has 17 residues. Germline CDR1 is SGDLS and CDR2 is YYNGEE. Trimming took off 4 bases at V and 0 bases at J, with 20 bases between the two ends.

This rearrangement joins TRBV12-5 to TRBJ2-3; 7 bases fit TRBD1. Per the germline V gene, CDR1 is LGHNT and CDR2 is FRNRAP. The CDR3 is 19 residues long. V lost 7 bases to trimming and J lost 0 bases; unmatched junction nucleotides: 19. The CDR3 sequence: CASATNIQGRPTSTDTQYF. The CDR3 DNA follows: TGTGCTAGTGCCACGAACATACAGGGGCGCCCTACGAGCACAGATACGCAGTATTTT. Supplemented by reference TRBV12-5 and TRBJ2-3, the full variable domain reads DARVTQTPRHKVTEMGQEVTMRCQPILGHNTVFWYRQTMMQGLELLAYFRNRAPLDDSGMPKDRFSAEMPDATLATLKIQPSEPRDSAVYFCASATNIQGRPTSTDTQYFGPGTRLTVL.

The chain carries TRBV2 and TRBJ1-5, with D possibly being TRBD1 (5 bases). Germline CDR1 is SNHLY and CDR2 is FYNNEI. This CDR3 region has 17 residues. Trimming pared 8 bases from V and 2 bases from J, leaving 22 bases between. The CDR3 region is CASGDPAGPSGNQPQHF. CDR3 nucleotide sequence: TGTGCCAGCGGCGACCCTGCGGGACCTTCGGGCAATCAGCCCCAGCATTTT.

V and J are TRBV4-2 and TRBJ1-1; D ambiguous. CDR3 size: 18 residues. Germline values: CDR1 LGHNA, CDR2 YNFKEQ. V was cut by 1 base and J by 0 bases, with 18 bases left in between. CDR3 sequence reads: CASSQGSDDYPMNTEAFF. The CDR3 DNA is TGTGCCAGCAGCCAAGGTAGTGATGACTACCCAATGAACACTGAAGCTTTCTTT.

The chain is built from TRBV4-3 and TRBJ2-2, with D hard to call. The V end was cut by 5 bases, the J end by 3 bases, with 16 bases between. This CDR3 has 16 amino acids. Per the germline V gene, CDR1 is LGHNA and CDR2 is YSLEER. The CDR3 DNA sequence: TGCGCCAGCAGCTCCGAAACGTTACCTCACACCGGGGAGCTGTTTTTT. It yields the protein CASSSETLPHTGELFF.

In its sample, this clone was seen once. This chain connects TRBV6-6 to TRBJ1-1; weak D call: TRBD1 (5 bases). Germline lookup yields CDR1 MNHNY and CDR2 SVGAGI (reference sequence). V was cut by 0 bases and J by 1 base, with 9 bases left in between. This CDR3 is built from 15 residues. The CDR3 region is CASSYSDQGNTEAFF. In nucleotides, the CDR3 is TGTGCCAGCAGTTACTCGGACCAGGGGAACACTGAAGCTTTCTTT.

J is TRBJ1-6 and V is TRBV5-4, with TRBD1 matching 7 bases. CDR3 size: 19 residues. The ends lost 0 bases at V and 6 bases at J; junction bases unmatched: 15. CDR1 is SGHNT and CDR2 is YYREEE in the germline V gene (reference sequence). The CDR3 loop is CASSLGTGDNFKCNSPLHF. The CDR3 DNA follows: TGTGCCAGCAGCTTGGGGACAGGCGACAATTTTAAGTGTAATTCACCCCTCCACTTT. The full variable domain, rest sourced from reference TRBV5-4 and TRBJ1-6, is ETGVTQSPTHLIKTRGQQVTLRCSSQSGHNTVSWYQQALGQGPQFIFQYYREEENGRGNFPPRFSGLQFPNYSSELNVNALELDDSALYLCASSLGTGDNFKCNSPLHFGNGTRLTVT.

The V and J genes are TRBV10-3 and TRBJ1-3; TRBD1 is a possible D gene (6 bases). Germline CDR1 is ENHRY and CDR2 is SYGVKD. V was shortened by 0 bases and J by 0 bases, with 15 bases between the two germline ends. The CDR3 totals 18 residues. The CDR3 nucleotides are TGTGCCATCAGTGAGTCTGATGGGGGGGCCGACTCTGGAAACACCATATATTTT. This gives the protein CAISESDGGADSGNTIYF.

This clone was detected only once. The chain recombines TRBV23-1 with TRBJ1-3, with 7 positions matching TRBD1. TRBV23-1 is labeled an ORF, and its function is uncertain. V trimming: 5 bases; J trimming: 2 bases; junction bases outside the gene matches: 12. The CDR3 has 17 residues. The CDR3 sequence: CASSYPTDRDPGNTIYF. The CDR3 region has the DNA TGCGCCAGCAGTTACCCTACAGACAGGGACCCTGGAAACACCATATATTTT.

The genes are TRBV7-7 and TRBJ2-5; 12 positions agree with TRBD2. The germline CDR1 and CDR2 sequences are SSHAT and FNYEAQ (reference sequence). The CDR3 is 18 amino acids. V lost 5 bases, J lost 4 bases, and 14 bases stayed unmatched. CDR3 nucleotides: TGTGCCAGCAGCCCCCTTGCCATTCTAGCGGGGGGGCGAGAGACCCAGTACTTC. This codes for CASSPLAILAGGRETQYF.

CDR3 sequence: CASSPLPYIETQLAKNIQYF. The CDR3 DNA is TGTGCCAGCTCACCACTCCCTTACATCGAGACACAACTAGCCAAAAACATTCAGTACTTC. This chain uses TRBV18 with TRBJ2-4, with D unclear. Germline V gene data show CDR1 as KGHSH and CDR2 as LQKENI. Trimming took off 1 base at V and 0 bases at J, with 22 bases between the two ends. CDR3 length: 20 amino acids.

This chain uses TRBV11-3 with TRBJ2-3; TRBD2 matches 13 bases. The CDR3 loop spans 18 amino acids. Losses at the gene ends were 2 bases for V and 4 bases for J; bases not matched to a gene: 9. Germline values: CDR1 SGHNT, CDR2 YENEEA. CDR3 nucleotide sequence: TGTGCCAGCAGCTTACGGGGACTAGCGGGGTTGAGCGCAGATACGCAGTATTTT. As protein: CASSLRGLAGLSADTQYF.

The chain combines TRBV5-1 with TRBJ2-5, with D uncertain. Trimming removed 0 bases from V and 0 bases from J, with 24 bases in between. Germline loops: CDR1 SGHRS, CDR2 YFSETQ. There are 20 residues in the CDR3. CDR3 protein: CASSLARRKALEFHQETQYF. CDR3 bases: TGCGCCAGCAGCTTGGCAAGGCGGAAAGCACTCGAGTTTCACCAAGAGACCCAGTACTTC.

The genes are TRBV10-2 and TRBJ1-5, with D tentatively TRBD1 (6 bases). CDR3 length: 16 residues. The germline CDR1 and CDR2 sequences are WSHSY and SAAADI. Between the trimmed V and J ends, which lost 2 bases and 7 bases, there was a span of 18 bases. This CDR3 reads CASSERENRVGQPQHF. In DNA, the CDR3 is TGCGCCAGCAGTGAGCGAGAAAACAGGGTCGGACAGCCCCAGCATTTT.

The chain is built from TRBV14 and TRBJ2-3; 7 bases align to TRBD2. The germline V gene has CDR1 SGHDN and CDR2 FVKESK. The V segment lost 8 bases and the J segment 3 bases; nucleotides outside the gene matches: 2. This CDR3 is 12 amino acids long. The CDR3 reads CASGEGTDTQYF. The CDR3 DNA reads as TGTGCCAGCGGGGAGGGGACAGATACGCAGTATTTT.

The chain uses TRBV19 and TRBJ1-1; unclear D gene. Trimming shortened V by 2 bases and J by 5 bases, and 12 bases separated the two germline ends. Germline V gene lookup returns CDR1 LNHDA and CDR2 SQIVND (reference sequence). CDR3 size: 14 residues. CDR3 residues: CASSIRWGGTEAFF. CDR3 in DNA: TGTGCCAGTAGTATACGTTGGGGTGGGACTGAAGCTTTCTTT.

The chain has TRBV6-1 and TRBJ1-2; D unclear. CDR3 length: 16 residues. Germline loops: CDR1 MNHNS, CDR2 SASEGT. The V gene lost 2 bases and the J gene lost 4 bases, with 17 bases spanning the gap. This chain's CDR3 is CASSELGPLPSYGYTF. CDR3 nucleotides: TGTGCCAGCAGTGAATTGGGCCCTCTACCCTCCTATGGCTACACCTTC.

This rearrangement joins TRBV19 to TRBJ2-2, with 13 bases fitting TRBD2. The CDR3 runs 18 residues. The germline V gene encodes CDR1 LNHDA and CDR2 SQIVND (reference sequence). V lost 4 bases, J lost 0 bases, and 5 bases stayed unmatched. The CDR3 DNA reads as TGTGCCAGTAGTACCCCACTAGCGGGGGGGACGAACACCGGGGAGCTGTTTTTT. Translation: CASSTPLAGGTNTGELFF.

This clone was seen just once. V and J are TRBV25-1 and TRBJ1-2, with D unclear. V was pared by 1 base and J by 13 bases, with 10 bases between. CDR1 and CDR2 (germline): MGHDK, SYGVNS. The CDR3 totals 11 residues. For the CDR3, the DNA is TGTGCCAGCAGTGAATGGGGTCCCCCCACCTTC. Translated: CASSEWGPPTF.